This TCR beta chain originates from a study of immune evolution from preneoplasia to lung adenocarcinoma. Overall study results and limits: Normal lung had the highest top T cell clone frequencies. Later-stage lesions appeared to have more T cells, more diversity, less clonality.

The method was immunoSEQ multiplex PCR; TCRdb's version includes in-frame clones alone and lacks a portion of them. The sample consists of roughly 4,800 clones, 85% of them appearing once. Trimming shortened V by 4 bases and J by 4 bases, and 13 bases separated the two germline ends. Germline values: CDR1 SGHRS, CDR2 YFSETQ. The CDR3 has 14 residues. This clone was detected only a few times. Its antigen is currently unknown. Patients had resection in Japan or China between about 2014 and 2018. Each case's diagnosis was confirmed by two pathologists on H&E. The chain combines TRBV5-1 with TRBJ2-3, with TRBD2 as a possible D gene (7 bases). This clonotype originated in a donor at least 70 years old with lung adenocarcinoma. Material for sequencing was FFPE adjacent normal lung tissue. DNA of the CDR3: TGCGCCAGCAGCGAGGGGGGGGTTGCAGATACGCAGTATTTT. It codes for CASSEGGVADTQYF.